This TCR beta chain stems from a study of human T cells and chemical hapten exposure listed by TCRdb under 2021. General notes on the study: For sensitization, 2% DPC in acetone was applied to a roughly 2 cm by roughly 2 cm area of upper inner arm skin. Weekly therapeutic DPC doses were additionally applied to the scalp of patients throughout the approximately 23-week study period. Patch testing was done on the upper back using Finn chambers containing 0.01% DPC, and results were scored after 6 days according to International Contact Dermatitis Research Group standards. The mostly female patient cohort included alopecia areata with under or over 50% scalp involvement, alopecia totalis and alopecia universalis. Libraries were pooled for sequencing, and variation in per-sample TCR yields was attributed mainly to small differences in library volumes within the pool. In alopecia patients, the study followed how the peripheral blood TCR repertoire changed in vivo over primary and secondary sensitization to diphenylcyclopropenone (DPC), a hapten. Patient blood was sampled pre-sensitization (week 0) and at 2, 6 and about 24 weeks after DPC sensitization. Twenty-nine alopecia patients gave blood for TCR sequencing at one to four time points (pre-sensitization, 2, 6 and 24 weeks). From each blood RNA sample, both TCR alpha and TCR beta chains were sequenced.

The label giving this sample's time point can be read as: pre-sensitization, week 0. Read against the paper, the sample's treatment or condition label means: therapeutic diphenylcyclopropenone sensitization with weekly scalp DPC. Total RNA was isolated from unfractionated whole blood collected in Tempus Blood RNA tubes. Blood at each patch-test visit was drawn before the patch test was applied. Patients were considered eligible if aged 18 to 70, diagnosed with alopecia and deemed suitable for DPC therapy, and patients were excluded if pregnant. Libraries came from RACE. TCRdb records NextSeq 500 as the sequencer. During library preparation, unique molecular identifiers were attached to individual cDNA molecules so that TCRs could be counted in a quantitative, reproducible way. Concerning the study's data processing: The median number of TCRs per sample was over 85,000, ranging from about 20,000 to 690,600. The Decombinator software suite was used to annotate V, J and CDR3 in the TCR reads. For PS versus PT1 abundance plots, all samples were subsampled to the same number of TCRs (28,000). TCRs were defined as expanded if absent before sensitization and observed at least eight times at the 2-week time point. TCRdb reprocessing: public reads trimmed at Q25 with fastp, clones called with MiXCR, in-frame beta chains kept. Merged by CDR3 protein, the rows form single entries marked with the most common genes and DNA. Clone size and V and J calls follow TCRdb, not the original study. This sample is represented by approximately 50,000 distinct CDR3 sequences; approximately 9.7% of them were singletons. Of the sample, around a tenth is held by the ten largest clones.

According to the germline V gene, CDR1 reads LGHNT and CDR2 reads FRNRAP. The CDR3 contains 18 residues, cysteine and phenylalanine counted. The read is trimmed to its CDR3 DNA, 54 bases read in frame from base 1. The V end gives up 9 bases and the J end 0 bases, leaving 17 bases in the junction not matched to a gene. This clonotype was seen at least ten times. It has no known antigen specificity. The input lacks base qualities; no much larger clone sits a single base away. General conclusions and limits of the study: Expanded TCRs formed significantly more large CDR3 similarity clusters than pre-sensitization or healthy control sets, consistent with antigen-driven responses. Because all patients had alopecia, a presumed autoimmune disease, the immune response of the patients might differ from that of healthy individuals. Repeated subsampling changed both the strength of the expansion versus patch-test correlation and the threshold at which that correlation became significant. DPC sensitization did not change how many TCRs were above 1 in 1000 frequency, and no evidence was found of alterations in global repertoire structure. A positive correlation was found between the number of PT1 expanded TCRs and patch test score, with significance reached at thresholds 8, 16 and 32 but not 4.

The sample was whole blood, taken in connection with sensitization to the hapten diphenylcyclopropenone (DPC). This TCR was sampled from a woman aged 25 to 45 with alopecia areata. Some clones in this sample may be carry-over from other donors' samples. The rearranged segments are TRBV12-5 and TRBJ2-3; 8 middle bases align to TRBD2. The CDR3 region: CASTTNQRGRTSTDTQYF. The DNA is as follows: TGTGCTAGCACGACAAACCAGCGGGGGCGGACTAGCACAGATACGCAGTATTTT.